The 4 T cell receptor beta chains below all came from one sample that was sequenced in a study of blood T cell repertoires in COVID-19 (dated by TCRdb to 2020 to 2021). Libraries were built with the immunoSEQ multiplex PCR assay. Imported from immuneACCESS, the table was reduced by TCRdb to in-frame sequences with V and J called. These copies leave out some clones; in studies compared against another copy, an unresolved V gene accounts for under half, and the cause of the remainder is not known. This sample is represented by hundreds of thousands of clones; 86% of them were singletons. The top ten clones comprise roughly 7.2% of the sample. The specimen sequenced was peripheral blood. Receptor source: a woman in her sixties with COVID-19, enrolled during active disease.

DNA of the CDR3: TGTGCCAGCAGTGAAAGGACAGCTAACTATGGCTACACCTTC. It yields the protein CASSERTANYGYTF. The chain joins TRBV2 to TRBJ1-2; D may be TRBD1 (6 bases). Trimming shortened V by 2 bases and J by 0 bases, and 7 bases separated the two germline ends. CDR3 length: 14 residues. Per germline, CDR1 SNHLY and CDR2 FYNNEI.

V is TRBV6-1 and J is TRBJ1-1; possibly TRBD1 for D (5 bases). Per germline, CDR1 MNHNS and CDR2 SASEGT. Trimming shortened V by 0 bases and J by 3 bases, and 8 bases separated the two germline ends. The CDR3 runs to 14 residues. This chain's CDR3 is CASSEAGVDTEAFF. In DNA form, the CDR3 reads TGTGCCAGCAGTGAAGCAGGGGTTGACACTGAAGCTTTCTTT.

The chain joins TRBV9 to TRBJ2-1; 7 bases are shared with TRBD2. Per the germline V gene, CDR1 is SGDLS and CDR2 is YYNGEE. The V gene end was trimmed by 7 bases and the J gene end by 0 bases; junction bases not matched to a gene: 7. The CDR3 has 15 amino acids. The CDR3 region is CASDTGGNSYNEQFF. As DNA, the CDR3 is TGTGCCAGCGACACGGGGGGTAACTCCTACAATGAGCAGTTCTTC. The variable domain in full, with the rest retrieved from reference TRBV9 and TRBJ2-1, is DSGVTQTPKHLITATGQRVTLRCSPRSGDLSVYWYQQSLDQGLQFLIQYYNGEERAKGNILERFSAQQFPDLHSELNLSSLELGDSALYFCASDTGGNSYNEQFFGPGTRLTVL.

This chain uses TRBV27 with TRBJ2-1; 7 nucleotides match TRBD1. CDR1 and CDR2 (germline): MNHEY, SMNVEV (reference sequence). The CDR3 extends over 13 amino acids. The ends lost 8 bases at V and 6 bases at J; junction bases unmatched: 7. The CDR3 region has the DNA TGTGCCAGCTCCCTAGGGGGCCCCAATGAGCAGTTCTTC. This gives the protein CASSLGGPNEQFF.